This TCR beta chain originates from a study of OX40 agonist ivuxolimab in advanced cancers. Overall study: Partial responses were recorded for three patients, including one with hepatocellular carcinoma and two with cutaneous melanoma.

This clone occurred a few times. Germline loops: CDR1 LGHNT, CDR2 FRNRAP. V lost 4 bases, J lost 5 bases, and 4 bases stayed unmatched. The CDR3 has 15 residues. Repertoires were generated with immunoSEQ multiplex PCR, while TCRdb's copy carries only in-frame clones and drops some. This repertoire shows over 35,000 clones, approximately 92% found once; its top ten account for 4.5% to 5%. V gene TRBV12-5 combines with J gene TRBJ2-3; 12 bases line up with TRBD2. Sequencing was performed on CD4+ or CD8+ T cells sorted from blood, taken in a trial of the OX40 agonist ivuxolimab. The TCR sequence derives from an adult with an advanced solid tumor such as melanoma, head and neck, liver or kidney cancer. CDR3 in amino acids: CASGSPGLAGDTQYF. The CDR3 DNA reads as TGTGCTAGTGGTTCCCCGGGACTAGCGGGAGATACGCAGTATTTT.